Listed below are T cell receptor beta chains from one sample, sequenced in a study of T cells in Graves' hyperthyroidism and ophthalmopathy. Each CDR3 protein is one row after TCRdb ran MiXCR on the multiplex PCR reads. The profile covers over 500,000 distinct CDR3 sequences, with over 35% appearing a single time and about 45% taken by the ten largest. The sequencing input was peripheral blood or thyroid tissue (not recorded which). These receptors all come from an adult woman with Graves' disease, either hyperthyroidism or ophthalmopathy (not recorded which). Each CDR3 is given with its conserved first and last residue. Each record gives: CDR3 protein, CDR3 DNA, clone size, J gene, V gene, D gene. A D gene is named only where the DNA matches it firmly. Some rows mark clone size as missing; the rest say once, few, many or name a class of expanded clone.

cdr3_aa: CASSLGVLGGPEQYF
cdr3_nt: TGTGCCAGCAGTTTGGGGGTCCTCGGGGGCCCCGAGCAGTACTTC
clone_size: few
j_call: TRBJ2-7
v_call: TRBV12-3/TRBV12-4
d_call: NA

cdr3_aa: CASSLRFSGVRSRSPLHF
cdr3_nt: TGTGCCAGCAGTTTACGCTTTTCAGGCGTCCGCTCTCGGTCACCCCTCCACTTT
clone_size: NA
j_call: TRBJ1-6
v_call: TRBV2
d_call: NA

cdr3_aa: CSVVGHNTGELFF
cdr3_nt: TGCAGCGTTGTCGGACACAACACCGGGGAGCTGTTTTTT
clone_size: NA
j_call: TRBJ2-2
v_call: TRBV29-1
d_call: NA

cdr3_aa: CASKAGGNTIYF
cdr3_nt: TGTGCCAGCAAAGCAGGGGGAAACACCATATATTTT
clone_size: NA
j_call: TRBJ1-3
v_call: TRBV6-5
d_call: NA

cdr3_aa: CSVVGGETQYF
cdr3_nt: TGCAGCGTAGTAGGCGGGGAGACCCAGTACTTC
clone_size: NA
j_call: TRBJ2-5
v_call: TRBV29-1
d_call: NA

cdr3_aa: CASSQDMEDGVPYEQYF
cdr3_nt: TGTGCCAGCAGCCAAGATATGGAGGACGGAGTTCCCTACGAGCAGTACTTC
clone_size: NA
j_call: TRBJ2-7
v_call: TRBV4-2
d_call: NA

cdr3_aa: CASSLGTGQGPQHF
cdr3_nt: TGTGCCAGCAGCCTCGGGACAGGTCAAGGGCCCCAGCATTTT
clone_size: NA
j_call: TRBJ1-5
v_call: TRBV7-2
d_call: TRBD1

cdr3_aa: CASTPRCDRSKGYTF
cdr3_nt: TGTGCCAGCACCCCAAGATGTGATCGGAGCAAAGGCTACACCTTC
clone_size: NA
j_call: TRBJ1-2
v_call: TRBV3-1
d_call: NA

cdr3_aa: CATKDSGMRQETQYF
cdr3_nt: TGTGCCACAAAGGATAGCGGAATGCGCCAAGAGACCCAGTACTTC
clone_size: once
j_call: TRBJ2-5
v_call: TRBV7-2
d_call: NA

cdr3_aa: CATSSRRGDTQYF
cdr3_nt: TGTGCCACCAGCAGTCGGAGAGGGGATACGCAGTATTTT
clone_size: few
j_call: TRBJ2-3
v_call: TRBV15
d_call: NA

cdr3_aa: CSAREQVYEQYF
cdr3_nt: TGCAGTGCTAGAGAACAGGTCTACGAGCAGTACTTC
clone_size: NA
j_call: TRBJ2-7
v_call: TRBV20-1
d_call: NA

cdr3_aa: CSAGDGGAYEQYF
cdr3_nt: TGCAGCGCAGGGGACGGAGGGGCCTACGAGCAGTACTTC
clone_size: many
j_call: TRBJ2-7
v_call: TRBV29-1
d_call: NA

cdr3_aa: CASSPLSSDSRRAFF
cdr3_nt: TGTGCCAGCAGTCCTCTTTCCTCGGACAGCCGCAGAGCTTTCTTT
clone_size: few
j_call: TRBJ1-1
v_call: TRBV2
d_call: NA

cdr3_aa: CSAIDRAVDGYTF
cdr3_nt: TGCAGTGCTATCGACAGGGCTGTGGATGGCTACACCTTC
clone_size: many
j_call: TRBJ1-2
v_call: TRBV20-1
d_call: TRBD1

cdr3_aa: CASRELGLQETQYF
cdr3_nt: TGTGCCAGCAGGGAATTGGGACTGCAAGAGACCCAGTACTTC
clone_size: many
j_call: TRBJ2-5
v_call: TRBV6-1
d_call: NA

cdr3_aa: CASSELGGLGEAFF
cdr3_nt: TGTGCCAGCAGTGAACTCGGGGGACTCGGTGAAGCTTTCTTT
clone_size: many
j_call: TRBJ1-1
v_call: TRBV2
d_call: NA

cdr3_aa: CSAQTGNTEAFF
cdr3_nt: TGCAGTGCTCAAACAGGGAACACTGAAGCTTTCTTT
clone_size: many
j_call: TRBJ1-1
v_call: TRBV20-1
d_call: NA